This passage covers 18 T cell receptor beta chains from one sample sequenced in a study of tumour-infiltrating T cells in Burkitt lymphoma. Here immunoSEQ multiplex PCR was the method, and the copy in TCRdb shows in-frame clones only, minus some. Of about 3,300 clones in the sample, approximately 12% were seen once. The sample comprised tumor tissue. The receptors were gathered from a human donor with Burkitt lymphoma.

This chain connects TRBV7-2 to TRBJ2-5; D uncertain. The V gene lost 3 bases and the J gene lost 5 bases, with 10 bases spanning the gap. The CDR3 extends over 13 amino acids. CDR1 and CDR2 (germline): SGHTA, FQGNSA. CDR3 coding DNA: TGTGCCAGCAGCTTCCTAGTTAGCGAGACCCAGTACTTC. This codes for CASSFLVSETQYF.

This clone has just a few counts. This rearrangement joins TRBV4-1 to TRBJ2-1; D is perhaps TRBD2 (6 bases). The CDR3 runs 16 residues. Trimming cost V 4 bases and J 8 bases, with 21 bases left between them. Germline-derived CDR1 and CDR2 are MGHRA and YSYEKL. CDR3 bases: TGCGCCAGCAGCCCAGGGCCGTCGAAGGGACTGGATGAGCAGTTCTTC. Its translation: CASSPGPSKGLDEQFF.

The chain carries TRBV13 and TRBJ2-2; D is undetermined. Germline values: CDR1 PRHDT, CDR2 FYEKMQ (reference sequence). The CDR3 length is 11 residues. V was pared by 6 bases and J by 6 bases, with 5 bases between. The CDR3 region has the DNA TGTGCCAGCAGACTGGCCGGGGAGCTGTTTTTT. Translated: CASRLAGELFF.

This clone was detected a few times. The sample carries other DNA sequences with the same CDR3. This chain uses TRBV9 with TRBJ1-1; D not resolved. V was trimmed by 3 bases and J by 1 base, leaving 13 bases between them. CDR3 length equals 15 residues. Looked up from germline, CDR1 is SGDLS and CDR2 is YYNGEE. Written as DNA, the CDR3 is TGTGCCAGCAGCGGCCGACACTCACCGAACACTGAAGCTTTCTTT. Amino acids: CASSGRHSPNTEAFF.

This clone showed up just a few times. The rearrangement joins TRBV7-9 to TRBJ2-1; 11 bases match TRBD2. The trim removed 6 bases at V and 8 bases at J, leaving 6 bases unmatched. The CDR3 covers 14 residues. Germline V gene data show CDR1 as SEHNR and CDR2 as FQNEAQ (reference sequence). The DNA for the CDR3 is TGTGCCAGCAGACTGGGACTAGCGGAGGATGAGCAGTTCTTC. Translated: CASRLGLAEDEQFF.

This clone was counted only a few times. V usage is TRBV6-1 and J usage is TRBJ2-1; TRBD1 aligns across 9 bases. V shed 3 bases, J shed 4 bases, and the junction held 1 base outside the gene matches. Germline CDR1 is MNHNS and CDR2 is SASEGT. The CDR3 is made up of 14 amino acids. The CDR3 DNA is TGTGCCAGCAGTGAGGGGACAGGGTACAATGAGCAGTTCTTC. It is translated as CASSEGTGYNEQFF.

The rearrangement links TRBV6-6 to TRBJ1-6; possible D gene TRBD1, 5 bases. From germline, CDR1 is MNHNY and CDR2 SVGAGI (reference sequence). V lost 8 bases to trimming and J lost 9 bases, with 17 bases between them. The CDR3 runs to 14 residues. CDR3 protein: CASRDPRTSSPLHF. CDR3 in DNA: TGTGCCAGCCGGGACCCCCGGACGTCTTCACCCCTCCACTTT.

A single count supports this clone. The gene calls are TRBV4-1 and TRBJ2-5; D unclear. The CDR3 runs to 15 residues. Germline lookup yields CDR1 MGHRA and CDR2 YSYEKL. V lost 0 bases and J lost 5, with 13 bases in between. This CDR3 reads CASSQEPFGRETQYF. The DNA of the CDR3 is TGCGCCAGCAGCCAAGAACCCTTTGGGCGGGAGACCCAGTACTTC.

The V gene is TRBV7-9, the J gene TRBJ1-5; D is ambiguous. CDR3 length: 15 residues. The germline gives CDR1 SEHNR, CDR2 FQNEAQ (reference sequence). Trimming took off 1 base at V and 7 bases at J, with 14 bases between the two ends. This CDR3 reads CASSLGVVEGQPQHF. CDR3 sequence (DNA): TGTGCCAGCAGCTTAGGAGTAGTGGAAGGGCAGCCCCAGCATTTT.

V is TRBV27 and J is TRBJ2-7; D is ambiguous. V lost 6 bases and J 8 bases, leaving 11 bases between the germline ends. Per germline, CDR1 MNHEY and CDR2 SMNVEV (reference sequence). CDR3 length: 11 residues. CDR3 sequence (DNA): TGTGCCAGCAGAGACCTGGGGAAGCAGTACTTC. Its protein is CASRDLGKQYF.

The chain combines TRBV7-8 with TRBJ1-5; D is ambiguous. Per the germline V gene, CDR1 is SGHVS and CDR2 is FQNEAQ. Trimming left V 1 base short and J 4 bases short, with 11 bases between. The CDR3 sequence is 15 residues long. The CDR3 here is CASSLERSRNQPQHF. CDR3 DNA: TGTGCCAGCAGCTTAGAAAGGAGCCGGAATCAGCCCCAGCATTTT. Full variable domain (outside the CDR3, taken from reference TRBV7-8 and TRBJ1-5): GAGVSQSPRYKVAKRGQDVALRCDPISGHVSLFWYQQALGQGPEFLTYFQNEAQLDKSGLPSDRFFAERPEGSVSTLKIQRTQQEDSAVYLCASSLERSRNQPQHFGDGTRLSIL.

The gene calls are TRBV9 and TRBJ2-3; a weak D match, TRBD2 (5 bases). This CDR3 is built from 18 residues. The germline gives CDR1 SGDLS, CDR2 YYNGEE. Between the trimmed V and J ends, which lost 4 bases and 0 bases, there was a span of 21 bases. In DNA, the CDR3 is TGTGCCAGCAGCCGAGCTCCCGTAGCGTTCCCGAGCACAGATACGCAGTATTTT. It translates to CASSRAPVAFPSTDTQYF.

The V call is TRBV6-1, the J call TRBJ1-2; D not resolved. The germline V and J ends were trimmed by 1 base and 6 bases, with 12 bases remaining between them. CDR3 size: 14 residues. Germline V gene lookup returns CDR1 MNHNS and CDR2 SASEGT. The CDR3 reads CASSEVSPGDGYTF. The CDR3 nucleotides read TGTGCCAGCAGTGAAGTCTCTCCCGGGGATGGCTACACCTTC.

This clone was detected only a few times. The J gene is TRBJ1-4, the V gene TRBV4-3; D is possibly TRBD1 (6 bases). This CDR3 region has 13 residues. The V gene's germline CDR1 is LGHNA and CDR2 YSLEER. V was shortened by 2 bases and J by 8 bases, with 9 bases between the two germline ends. The CDR3 DNA follows: TGCGCCAGCAGCCAATCAGGGGACGAAAAACTGTTTTTT. This sequence encodes CASSQSGDEKLFF.

The chain has TRBV5-5 and TRBJ1-1, with D uncertain. In germline, CDR1 is SGHKS, CDR2 YYEKEE (reference sequence). This CDR3 has 11 amino acids. Trimming left V 2 bases short and J 2 bases short, with 1 base between. CDR3 region: CASSLNTEAFF. The CDR3 DNA follows: TGTGCCAGCAGCTTAAACACTGAAGCTTTCTTT.

The genes are TRBV25-1 and TRBJ2-3; 10 bases line up with TRBD1. The CDR3 length is 16 residues. CDR1 is MGHDK and CDR2 is SYGVNS in the germline V gene. V was pared by 5 bases and J by 1 base, with 6 bases of the junction left unmatched. The CDR3 bases are TGTGCCAGCAGTCAAGGGACAGGGGCGGGCACAGATACGCAGTATTTT. It specifies CASSQGTGAGTDTQYF.

In its sample, this clone was seen a few times. The chain recombines TRBV7-8 with TRBJ1-1; the match to TRBD1 covers 7 bases. The CDR3 totals 15 residues. Trimming cost V 2 bases and J 4 bases; bases outside gene matches: 7. Germline V CDR1 and CDR2: SGHVS, FQNEAQ. CDR3 in amino acids: CASSLWGTGVTEAFF. DNA of the CDR3: TGTGCCAGCAGCTTATGGGGTACAGGGGTCACTGAAGCTTTCTTT.

The rearrangement uses TRBV9 and TRBJ2-3, with 12 nucleotides matching TRBD2. V dropped 1 base and J dropped 3; count of bases not matched to a gene: 6. The CDR3 is made up of 17 amino acids. Germline CDR1 is SGDLS and CDR2 is YYNGEE. The CDR3 coding sequence is TGTGCCAGCAGCGTACCTACTAGCGGGGGGCCAACAGATACGCAGTATTTT. It encodes CASSVPTSGGPTDTQYF.